A single sample gave rise to the 10 T cell receptor beta chains below, sequenced in a study of blood T cell repertoires in COVID-19. Method: immunoSEQ multiplex PCR; TCRdb's copy keeps in-frame clones and lacks some. The profile shows roughly 180,000 clones, roughly four fifths of them singletons. Sequencing was carried out using PBMCs or T cells enriched from blood (not recorded which). These receptor sequences come from a man aged 35 to 55 who had recovered from COVID-19.

This clone was picked up a small number of times. The chain recombines TRBV6-2 or TRBV6-3 with TRBJ2-1; 11 bases align to TRBD2. CDR3 length equals 18 residues. Germline CDR1 and CDR2: MNHEY and SVGEGT. Losses at the gene ends were 2 bases for V and 6 bases for J; bases not matched to a gene: 12. The CDR3 DNA sequence: TGTGCCAGCAGTTACGACATTAGCGGGAGGGCCGGGATCAATGAGCAGTTCTTC. Encoded protein: CASSYDISGRAGINEQFF.

The rearrangement links TRBV14 to TRBJ1-2; 7 bases are a match to TRBD1. V was pared by 3 bases and J by 5 bases, with 6 bases of the junction left unmatched. There are 14 residues in the CDR3. CDR1 is SGHDN and CDR2 is FVKESK in the germline V gene. CDR3 region: CASSQVRDSYGYTF. The CDR3 DNA reads as TGTGCCAGCAGCCAGGTCCGGGACAGTTATGGCTACACCTTC.

The CDR3 reads CSVPGQALGEKLFF. The DNA of the CDR3 is TGCAGCGTCCCCGGACAGGCCCTGGGGGAAAAACTGTTTTTT. The V call is TRBV29-1, the J call TRBJ1-4; 7 nucleotides line up with TRBD1. V lost 6 bases and J lost 8; bases outside the gene matches: 12. CDR1 SQVTM and CDR2 ANQGSEA come from the germline V gene. The CDR3 is 14 amino acids.

This chain links TRBV7-2 with TRBJ2-7; 10 nucleotides agree with TRBD1. The CDR3 is 16 amino acids. CDR1 and CDR2 (germline): SGHTA, FQGNSA. V dropped 5 bases and J dropped 7; count of bases not matched to a gene: 14. For the CDR3, the DNA is TGTGCCAGCAGCCTAAAGGCCGGGACAGGGGCGGGTGAGCAGTACTTC. Protein sequence: CASSLKAGTGAGEQYF.

V is TRBV19 and J is TRBJ2-4; TRBD2 aligns across 14 bases. Trimming removed 5 bases from V and 2 bases from J; junction bases left unmatched: 11. Germline V gives CDR1 LNHDA, CDR2 SQIVND (reference sequence). The CDR3 totals 19 residues. The CDR3 here is CASSPTGLAGGGSKNIQYF. CDR3 DNA sequence: TGTGCCAGTAGTCCTACCGGACTAGCGGGAGGAGGGTCCAAAAACATTCAGTACTTC.

DNA of the CDR3: TGTGCTAGTGGTTTGGTACTAGCGGGAGGTAATGAGCAGTTCTTC. This gives the protein CASGLVLAGGNEQFF. The rearrangement joins TRBV12-5 to TRBJ2-1; 12 positions agree with TRBD2. The CDR3 extends over 15 amino acids. Germline V gene data show CDR1 as LGHNT and CDR2 as FRNRAP. V shed 0 bases and J 7 bases; nucleotides not matched to a gene: 1.

CDR3 protein: CASSPGSWNNSPLHF. CDR3 bases: TGTGCCAGCAGCCCGGGGTCCTGGAATAATTCACCCCTCCACTTT. The chain uses TRBV13 and TRBJ1-6; no clear D. With 5 bases removed from V and 5 bases from J, the gap between germline ends came to 13 bases. This CDR3 is 15 amino acids long. The V gene's germline CDR1 is PRHDT and CDR2 FYEKMQ (reference sequence).

The chain couples TRBV28 to TRBJ2-1; 7 positions agree with TRBD2. Germline CDR1 reads MDHEN; CDR2 reads SYDVKM. This CDR3 is 16 amino acids long. V lost 7 bases, J lost 0 bases, and 9 bases stayed unmatched. This CDR3 is CASIHQAGTSYNEQFF. As DNA, the CDR3 is TGTGCCAGCATCCATCAAGCGGGAACCTCCTACAATGAGCAGTTCTTC. Drawing the rest from reference TRBV28 and TRBJ2-1, the complete variable domain is DVKVTQSSRYLVKRTGEKVFLECVQDMDHENMFWYRQDPGLGLRLIYFSYDVKMKEKGDIPEGYSVSREKKERFSLILESASTNQTSMYLCASIHQAGTSYNEQFFGPGTRLTVL.

This rearrangement joins TRBV5-1 to TRBJ2-5; D perhaps matches TRBD2 (6 bases). V lost 3 bases and J lost 5, with 17 bases in between. Germline V gene data show CDR1 as SGHRS and CDR2 as YFSETQ. This CDR3 is built from 15 residues. This CDR3 reads CASSWGAGTRETQYF. CDR3 coding DNA: TGCGCCAGCAGCTGGGGTGCAGGGACTCGCGAGACCCAGTACTTC. Supplemented by reference TRBV5-1 and TRBJ2-5, the full variable domain reads KAGVTQTPRYLIKTRGQQVTLSCSPISGHRSVSWYQQTPGQGLQFLFEYFSETQRNKGNFPGRFSGRQFSNSRSEMNVSTLELGDSALYLCASSWGAGTRETQYFGPGTRLLVL.

The genes are TRBV5-6 and TRBJ1-2, with TRBD1 matching over 8 bases. The CDR3 runs 15 residues. The V gene end was trimmed by 3 bases and the J gene end by 2 bases; junction bases not matched to a gene: 6. The V gene's germline CDR1 is SGHDT and CDR2 YYEEEE. The CDR3 sequence: CASSYIRDRNYGYTF. The CDR3 DNA reads as TGTGCCAGCAGCTATATACGGGACAGGAACTATGGCTACACCTTC. Full variable domain (remainder filled in from reference TRBV5-6 and TRBJ1-2): DAGVTQSPTHLIKTRGQQVTLRCSPKSGHDTVSWYQQALGQGPQFIFQYYEEEERQRGNFPDRFSGHQFPNYSSELNVNALLLGDSALYLCASSYIRDRNYGYTFGSGTRLTVV.